This TCR beta chain was sequenced during a study of cytomegalovirus exposure and HLA in healthy donors. 13 Jbeta primers and 60 Vbeta primers were used for the PCR. Authors' processing steps: Later work found roughly 80 million unique TCR beta chains, with 10 million to 14 million shared. Assay: immunoSEQ multiplex PCR; the TCRdb copy retains only in-frame clones and omits some. That table gives V, J and clone size, and the DNA gave D and trimming. The data contain about 210,000 clones, about 88% of them singletons. Details on this clone: The antigen is not known.

The study's findings and limits: Common viral pathogens seemed, in a later analysis, to connect with several of the most significant clusters. Later work associated roughly 17,000 TCR beta sequences with HLA alleles at 0.05 false discovery rate. Most TCR sequences were rare, but some public TCRs occurred in many donors.

Sequencing input: PBMCs. This sequence originates from a woman in her twenties or thirties in good health and CMV-seronegative.

CDR3 nucleotide sequence: TGCGCCAGCAGAATGGGGCGGGGATTGAACACTGAAGCTTTCTTT. Translation: CASRMGRGLNTEAFF. The chain links TRBV4-1 to TRBJ1-1; D is perhaps TRBD1 (5 bases). CDR3 length: 15 residues. Trimming removed 6 bases from V and 0 bases from J, with 14 bases in between. Germline assignment: CDR1 MGHRA and CDR2 YSYEKL.